The T cell receptor (beta chain) under discussion was sequenced for a study of neurological immune-mediated disorders. Using its own MiXCR run on the 5' RACE reads, TCRdb lists one record per CDR3 protein. Seen here are tens of thousands of distinct CDR3 sequences, 2.6% observed once, and the top ten hold about 1%. The unsorted libraries were produced from 2 million PBMCs held at -80 C. This clonotype was seen at least ten times. Its specificity is unknown. Germline CDR1 is SGHAT and CDR2 is FQNNGV. The CDR3 extends over 16 amino acids. Trimming pared 4 bases from V and 6 bases from J, leaving 20 bases between. Study-wide results and caveats: No CDR3 amino acid sequences were shared by expanded clones across subjects, suggesting private repertoires in all groups.

The origin of this receptor is a woman in her 30s with multiple sclerosis. The sequencing input was PBMCs. The chain uses TRBV11-2 and TRBJ2-3, with a possible D match to TRBD2 (6 bases). This CDR3 is CASSSLAGTRLDTQYF. The CDR3 nucleotides read TGTGCCAGCAGCTCTCTGGCCGGGACTCGCCTTGATACGCAGTATTTT.